The T cell receptor (beta chain) described here comes from a study of CD8 T cells in ankylosing spondylitis (dated by TCRdb to 2017 to 2019). The study in broad terms: To find TCR variants linked to disease, the study profiled T cell receptor beta repertoires in ankylosing spondylitis patients and healthy donors. The full study cohort comprised some 27 ankylosing spondylitis patients and 85 to 120 healthy donors. Samples of peripheral blood were taken, and for ankylosing spondylitis patients, synovial fluid was collected as well.

Data came from an Illumina HiSeq 2500. Quantitative 5'-RACE with molecular barcodes was used to prepare TCR beta libraries. Per the original workflow: A new computational method, built on a probabilistic model of VDJ rearrangement, was used to identify disease-linked TCR variants. TCRdb's own reprocessing of the public reads used fastp at Q25 and MiXCR and kept productive beta chains. CDR3 protein sequences are deduplicated, and each keeps its most common genes and DNA. In this record, the V and J calls reflect TCRdb's handling and not the investigators' own analysis. This sample has about 340,000 distinct CDR3 sequences in its table, and 20% to 25% of those were observed once. Of the sample, less than 15% falls within the top ten clones. General study outcomes and caveats: The disease-linked clones were reported to be significantly enriched in matched synovial fluid samples from ankylosing spondylitis patients. Blood from ankylosing spondylitis patients appeared to be characterized by a TCR beta motif made up of seven or eight highly homologous amino acid variants. Some of the motif variants had been reported before in the synovial fluid and blood of reactive arthritis patients, a finding that suggests common disease-initiation mechanisms. A CD8+ phenotype was shown by the disease-linked clones, which were found at relatively low frequencies in peripheral blood.

This clonotype appeared many times. Its recognized antigen is unknown. The record has no base qualities; no much larger clone is one base away. The sequence derives from a male donor with ankylosing spondylitis or in good health (not recorded which). Sequenced input: blood, either unsorted or a sorted T cell fraction (not recorded which).

For the CDR3, the sequence is CATSSSWGQGRNTEAFF. The DNA reads TGTGCCACCAGCAGCAGCTGGGGACAGGGTCGTAACACTGAAGCTTTCTTT. The rearrangement combines TRBV15 with TRBJ1-1, with 9 central nucleotides matching TRBD1. CDR1 LNHNV and CDR2 YYDKDF are derived from the germline V gene (reference sequence). The junction shows trimming of 3 bases on V and 2 bases on J, and the gene matches do not reach 10 bases of it. The CDR3 holds 17 amino acids from the cysteine to the phenylalanine. This entry keeps only the CDR3 DNA: 51 bases, framed from base 1.